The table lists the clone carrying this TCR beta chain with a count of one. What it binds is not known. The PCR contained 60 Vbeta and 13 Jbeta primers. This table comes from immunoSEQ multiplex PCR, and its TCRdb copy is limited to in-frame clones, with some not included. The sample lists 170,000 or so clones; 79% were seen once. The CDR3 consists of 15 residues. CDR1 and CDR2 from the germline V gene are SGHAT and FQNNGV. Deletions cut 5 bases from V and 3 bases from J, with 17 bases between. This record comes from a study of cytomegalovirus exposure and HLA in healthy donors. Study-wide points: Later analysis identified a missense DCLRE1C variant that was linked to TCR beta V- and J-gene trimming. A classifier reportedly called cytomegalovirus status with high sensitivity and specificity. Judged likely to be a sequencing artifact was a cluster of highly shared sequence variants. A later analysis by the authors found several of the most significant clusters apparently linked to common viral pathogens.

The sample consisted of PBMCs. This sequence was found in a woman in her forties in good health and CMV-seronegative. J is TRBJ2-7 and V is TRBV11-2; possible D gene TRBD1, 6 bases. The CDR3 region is CASSVQGTYGYEQYF. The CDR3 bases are TGTGCCAGCAGCGTACAGGGAACGTATGGCTACGAGCAGTACTTC.